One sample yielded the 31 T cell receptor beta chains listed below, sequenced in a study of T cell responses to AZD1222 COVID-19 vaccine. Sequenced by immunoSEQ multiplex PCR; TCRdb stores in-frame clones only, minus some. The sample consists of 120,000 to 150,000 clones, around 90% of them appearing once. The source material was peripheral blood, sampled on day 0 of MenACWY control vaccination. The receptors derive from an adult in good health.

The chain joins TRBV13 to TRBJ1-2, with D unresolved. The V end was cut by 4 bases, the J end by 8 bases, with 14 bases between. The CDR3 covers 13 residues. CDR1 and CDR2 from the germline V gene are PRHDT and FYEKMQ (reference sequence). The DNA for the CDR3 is TGTGCCAGCAGCTACGAGGTAATCGACGGCTACACCTTC. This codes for CASSYEVIDGYTF.

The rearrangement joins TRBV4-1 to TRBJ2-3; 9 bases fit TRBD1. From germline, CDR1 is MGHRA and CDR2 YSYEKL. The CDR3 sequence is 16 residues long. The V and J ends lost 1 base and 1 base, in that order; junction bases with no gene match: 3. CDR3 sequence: CASSQATGGGTDTQYF. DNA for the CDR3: TGCGCCAGCAGCCAAGCCACAGGGGGCGGCACAGATACGCAGTATTTT.

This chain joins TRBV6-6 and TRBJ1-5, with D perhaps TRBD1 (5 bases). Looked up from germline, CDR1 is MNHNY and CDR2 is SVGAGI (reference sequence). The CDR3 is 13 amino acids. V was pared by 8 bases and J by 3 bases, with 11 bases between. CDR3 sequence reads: CASLDSLNQPQHF. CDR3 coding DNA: TGTGCCAGCCTCGACAGCCTCAATCAGCCCCAGCATTTT.

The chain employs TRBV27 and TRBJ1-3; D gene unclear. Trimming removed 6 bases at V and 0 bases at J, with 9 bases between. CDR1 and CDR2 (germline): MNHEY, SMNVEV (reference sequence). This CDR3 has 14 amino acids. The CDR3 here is CASRSGDSGNTIYF. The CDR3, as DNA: TGTGCCAGCAGATCAGGTGACTCTGGAAACACCATATATTTT.

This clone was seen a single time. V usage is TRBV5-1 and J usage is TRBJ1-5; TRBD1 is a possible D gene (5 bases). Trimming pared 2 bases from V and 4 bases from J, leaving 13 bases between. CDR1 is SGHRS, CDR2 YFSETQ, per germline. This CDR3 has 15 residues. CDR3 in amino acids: CASSFSAGPNQPQHF. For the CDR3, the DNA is TGCGCCAGCAGCTTTTCTGCGGGACCAAATCAGCCCCAGCATTTT.

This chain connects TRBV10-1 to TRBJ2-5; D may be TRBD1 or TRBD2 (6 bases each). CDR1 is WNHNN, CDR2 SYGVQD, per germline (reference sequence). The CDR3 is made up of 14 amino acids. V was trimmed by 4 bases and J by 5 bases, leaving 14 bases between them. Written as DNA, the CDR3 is TGCGCCAGCAGTGGCGGGACACTAGACGAGACCCAGTACTTC. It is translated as CASSGGTLDETQYF.

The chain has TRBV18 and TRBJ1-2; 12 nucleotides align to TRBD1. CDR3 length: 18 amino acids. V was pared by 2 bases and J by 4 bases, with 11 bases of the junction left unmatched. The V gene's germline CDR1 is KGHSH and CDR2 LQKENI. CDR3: CASSPGGGQGAPGYGYTF. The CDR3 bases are TGTGCCAGCTCACCAGGAGGGGGACAGGGGGCGCCAGGCTATGGCTACACCTTC. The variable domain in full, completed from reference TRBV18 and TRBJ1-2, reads NAGVMQNPRHLVRRRGQEARLRCSPMKGHSHVYWYRQLPEEGLKFMVYLQKENIIDESGMPKERFSAEFPKEGPSILRIQQVVRGDSAAYFCASSPGGGQGAPGYGYTFGSGTRLTVV.

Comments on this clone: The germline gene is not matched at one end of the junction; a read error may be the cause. CDR3 sequence reads: CASSLPTSKDTQYF. CDR3 DNA: TGTGCCAGCAGCCTTCCAACCAGCAAAGATACGCAGTATTTT. The chain employs TRBV7-2 and TRBJ2-3; D gene uncertain. CDR1 SGHTA and CDR2 FQGNSA come from the germline V gene. The CDR3 has 14 residues.

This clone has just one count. Here the CDR3 reads CAFGQMGNQPQHF. The DNA of the CDR3 is TGTGCCTTTGGACAGATGGGCAATCAGCCCCAGCATTTT. The rearrangement uses TRBV30 and TRBJ1-5, with D possibly being TRBD1 (6 bases). This CDR3 has 13 amino acids. The V gene lost 7 bases and the J gene lost 2 bases, with 12 bases spanning the gap. The germline CDR1 and CDR2 sequences are GTSNPN and SVGIG (reference sequence).

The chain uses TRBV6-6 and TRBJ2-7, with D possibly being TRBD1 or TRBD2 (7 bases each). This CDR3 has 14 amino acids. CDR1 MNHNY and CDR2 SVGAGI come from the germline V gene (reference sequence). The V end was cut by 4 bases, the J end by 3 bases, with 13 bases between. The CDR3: CASSSRGGYYEQYF. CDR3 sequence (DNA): TGTGCCAGCAGTTCCAGGGGGGGATACTACGAGCAGTACTTC.

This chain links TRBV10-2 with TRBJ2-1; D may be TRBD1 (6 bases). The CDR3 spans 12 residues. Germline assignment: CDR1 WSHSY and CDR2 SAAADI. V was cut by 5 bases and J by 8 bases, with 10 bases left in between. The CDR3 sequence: CASSKQGYEQFF. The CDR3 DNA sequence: TGCGCCAGCAGTAAACAGGGTTATGAGCAGTTCTTC.

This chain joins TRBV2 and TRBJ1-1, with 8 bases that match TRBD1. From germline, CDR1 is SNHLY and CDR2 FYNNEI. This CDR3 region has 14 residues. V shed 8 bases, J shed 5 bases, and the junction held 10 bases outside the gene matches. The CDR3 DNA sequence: TGTGCCAGCGCTCGGCCGGACAGGGTTACTGAAGCTTTCTTT. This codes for CASARPDRVTEAFF.

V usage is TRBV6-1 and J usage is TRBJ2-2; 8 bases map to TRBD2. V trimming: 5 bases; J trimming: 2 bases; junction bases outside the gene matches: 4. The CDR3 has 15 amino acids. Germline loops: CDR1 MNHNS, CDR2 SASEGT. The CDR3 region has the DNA TGTGCCAGCAGTTCGGGACTAGTAAACACCGGGGAGCTGTTTTTT. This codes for CASSSGLVNTGELFF.

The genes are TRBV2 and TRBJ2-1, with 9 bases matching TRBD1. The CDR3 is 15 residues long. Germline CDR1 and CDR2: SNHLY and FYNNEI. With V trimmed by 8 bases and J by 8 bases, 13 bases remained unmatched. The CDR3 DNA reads TGTGCCAGCGGGGGGACAGGGTCGATGGACGATGAGCAGTTCTTC. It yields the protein CASGGTGSMDDEQFF. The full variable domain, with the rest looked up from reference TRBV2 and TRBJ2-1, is EPEVTQTPSHQVTQMGQEVILRCVPISNHLYFYWYRQILGQKVEFLVSFYNNEISEKSEIFDDQFSVERPDGSNFTLKIRSTKLEDSAMYFCASGGTGSMDDEQFFGPGTRLTVL.

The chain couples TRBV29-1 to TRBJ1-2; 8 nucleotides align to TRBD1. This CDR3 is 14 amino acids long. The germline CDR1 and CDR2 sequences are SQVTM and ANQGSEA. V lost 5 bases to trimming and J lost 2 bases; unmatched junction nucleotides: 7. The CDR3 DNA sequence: TGCAGCGTTACCAGGGGGCCAGGGAACTATGGCTACACCTTC. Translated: CSVTRGPGNYGYTF.

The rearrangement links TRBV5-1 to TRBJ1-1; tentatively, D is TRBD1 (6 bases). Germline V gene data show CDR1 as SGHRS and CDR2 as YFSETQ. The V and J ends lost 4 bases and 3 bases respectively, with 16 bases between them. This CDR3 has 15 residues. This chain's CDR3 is CASSGEGGLDTEAFF. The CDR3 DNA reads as TGCGCCAGCAGCGGAGAAGGGGGGTTGGACACTGAAGCTTTCTTT.

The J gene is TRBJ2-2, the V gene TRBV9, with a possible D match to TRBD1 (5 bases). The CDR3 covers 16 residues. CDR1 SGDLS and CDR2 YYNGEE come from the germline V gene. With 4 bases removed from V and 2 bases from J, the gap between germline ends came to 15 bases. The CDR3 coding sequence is TGTGCCAGCAGCCCTCTGGGGCTCATAAACACCGGGGAGCTGTTTTTT. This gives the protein CASSPLGLINTGELFF.

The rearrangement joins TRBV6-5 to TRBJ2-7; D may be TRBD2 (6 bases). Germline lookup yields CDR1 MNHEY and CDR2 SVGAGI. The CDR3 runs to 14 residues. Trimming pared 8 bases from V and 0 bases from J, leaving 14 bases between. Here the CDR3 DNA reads TGTGCCAGCTTTGACACGGGGGACTCCTACGAGCAGTACTTC. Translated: CASFDTGDSYEQYF.

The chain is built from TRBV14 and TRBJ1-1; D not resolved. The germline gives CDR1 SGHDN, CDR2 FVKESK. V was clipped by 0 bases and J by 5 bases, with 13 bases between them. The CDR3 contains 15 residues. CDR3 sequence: CASSQDAEGWTEAFF. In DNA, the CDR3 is TGTGCCAGCAGCCAAGATGCGGAGGGTTGGACTGAAGCTTTCTTT.

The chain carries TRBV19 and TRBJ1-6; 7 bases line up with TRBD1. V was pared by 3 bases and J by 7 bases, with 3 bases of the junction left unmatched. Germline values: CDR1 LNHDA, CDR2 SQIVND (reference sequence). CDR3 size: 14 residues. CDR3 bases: TGTGCCAGTAGTATGAGGGGGCGCAATTCACCCCTCCACTTT. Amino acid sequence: CASSMRGRNSPLHF.

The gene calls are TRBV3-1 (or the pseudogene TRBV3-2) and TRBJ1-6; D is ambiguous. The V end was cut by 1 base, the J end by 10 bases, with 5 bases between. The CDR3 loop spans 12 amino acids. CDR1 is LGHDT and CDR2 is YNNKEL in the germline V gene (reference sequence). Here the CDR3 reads CASSQAYSPLHF. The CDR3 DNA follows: TGTGCCAGCAGCCAAGCTTACTCACCCCTCCACTTT.

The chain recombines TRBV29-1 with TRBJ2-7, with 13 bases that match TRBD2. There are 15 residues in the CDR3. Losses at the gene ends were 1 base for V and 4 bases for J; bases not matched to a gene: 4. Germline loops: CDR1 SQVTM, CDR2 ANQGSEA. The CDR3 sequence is CSVEGTSGSFYEQYF. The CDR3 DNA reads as TGCAGCGTTGAAGGGACTAGCGGGAGTTTTTACGAGCAGTACTTC.

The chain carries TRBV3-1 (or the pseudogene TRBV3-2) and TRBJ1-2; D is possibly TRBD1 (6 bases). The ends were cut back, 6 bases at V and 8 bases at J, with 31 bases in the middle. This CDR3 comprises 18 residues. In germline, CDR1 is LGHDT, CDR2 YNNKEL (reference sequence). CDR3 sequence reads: CASRATLSPRGVVGGYTF. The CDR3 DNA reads TGTGCCAGCAGAGCTACGCTATCACCCAGGGGAGTGGTAGGAGGCTACACCTTC.

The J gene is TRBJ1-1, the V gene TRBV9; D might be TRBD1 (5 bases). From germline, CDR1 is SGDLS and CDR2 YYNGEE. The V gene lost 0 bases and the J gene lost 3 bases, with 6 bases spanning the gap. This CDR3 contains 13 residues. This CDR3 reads CASSVGDDTEAFF. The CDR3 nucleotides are TGTGCCAGCAGCGTAGGGGACGACACTGAAGCTTTCTTT. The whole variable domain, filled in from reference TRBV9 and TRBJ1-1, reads DSGVTQTPKHLITATGQRVTLRCSPRSGDLSVYWYQQSLDQGLQFLIQYYNGEERAKGNILERFSAQQFPDLHSELNLSSLELGDSALYFCASSVGDDTEAFFGQGTRLTVV.

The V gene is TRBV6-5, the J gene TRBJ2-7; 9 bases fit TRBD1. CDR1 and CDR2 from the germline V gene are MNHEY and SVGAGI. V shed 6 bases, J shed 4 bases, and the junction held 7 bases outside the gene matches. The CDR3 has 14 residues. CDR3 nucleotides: TGTGCCAGCAGCTCCTGGACAGGGGCTTACGAGCAGTACTTC. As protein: CASSSWTGAYEQYF.

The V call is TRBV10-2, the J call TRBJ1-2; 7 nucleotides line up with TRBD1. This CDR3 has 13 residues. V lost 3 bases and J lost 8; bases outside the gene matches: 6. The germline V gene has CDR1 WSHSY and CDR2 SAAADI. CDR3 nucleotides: TGCGCCAGCAGTGAAGACAGGGTAGGCGGCTACACCTTC. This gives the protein CASSEDRVGGYTF.

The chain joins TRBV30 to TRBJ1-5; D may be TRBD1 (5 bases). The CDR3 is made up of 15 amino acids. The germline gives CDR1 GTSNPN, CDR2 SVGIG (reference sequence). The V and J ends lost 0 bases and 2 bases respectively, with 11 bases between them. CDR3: CAWSVGALGNQPQHF. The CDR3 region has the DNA TGTGCCTGGAGTGTAGGGGCTTTGGGCAATCAGCCCCAGCATTTT.

CDR3 coding DNA: TGTGCCAGCAGTGAGGACGGGAGGGGTTCACCCCTCCACTTT. It yields the protein CASSEDGRGSPLHF. The chain has TRBV2 and TRBJ1-6, with a tentative D call TRBD1 (5 bases). CDR3 size: 14 residues. The V end was cut by 3 bases, the J end by 9 bases, with 12 bases between. Germline V lookup: CDR1 SNHLY, CDR2 FYNNEI.

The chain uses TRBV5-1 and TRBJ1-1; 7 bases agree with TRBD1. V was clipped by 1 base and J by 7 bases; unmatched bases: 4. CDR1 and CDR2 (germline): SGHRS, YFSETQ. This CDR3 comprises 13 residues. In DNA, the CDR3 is TGCGCCAGCAGCTTGCAGGACAGGCATGAAGCTTTCTTT. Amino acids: CASSLQDRHEAFF.

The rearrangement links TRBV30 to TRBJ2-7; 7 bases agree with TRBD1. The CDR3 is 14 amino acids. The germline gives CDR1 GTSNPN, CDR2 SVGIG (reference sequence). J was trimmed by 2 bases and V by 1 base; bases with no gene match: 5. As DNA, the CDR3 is TGTGCCTGGAGTGATACAGGGGTAACCTACGAGCAGTACTTC. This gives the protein CAWSDTGVTYEQYF.

The chain's CDR3 is CASSLTGGPYEQYF. DNA for the CDR3: TGTGCCAGCAGCTTGACGGGGGGCCCCTACGAGCAGTACTTC. V gene TRBV5-5 combines with J gene TRBJ2-7; the D gene is possibly TRBD2 (7 bases). Trimming removed 1 base at V and 2 bases at J, with 10 bases between. Germline V gene sequence: CDR1 SGHKS, CDR2 YYEKEE (reference sequence). The CDR3 length is 14 residues.